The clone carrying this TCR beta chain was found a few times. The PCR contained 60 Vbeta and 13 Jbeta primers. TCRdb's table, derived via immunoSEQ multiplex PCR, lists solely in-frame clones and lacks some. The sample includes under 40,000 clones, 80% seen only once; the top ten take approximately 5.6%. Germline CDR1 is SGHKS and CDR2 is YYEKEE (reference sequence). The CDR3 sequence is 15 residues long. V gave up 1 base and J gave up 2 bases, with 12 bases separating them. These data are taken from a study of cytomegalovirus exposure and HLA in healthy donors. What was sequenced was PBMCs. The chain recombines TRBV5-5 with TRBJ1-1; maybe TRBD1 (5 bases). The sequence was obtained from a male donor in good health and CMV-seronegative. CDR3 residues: CASSLLRQFNTEAFF. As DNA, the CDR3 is TGTGCCAGCAGCTTGTTAAGACAGTTCAACACTGAAGCTTTCTTT.